This T cell receptor (beta chain) was recorded in a study of T cells in Graves' hyperthyroidism and ophthalmopathy. Study results and caveats: For ophthalmopathy, model prediction preceded onset by a median about 6.2 months. Also found in blood were most expanded thyroid clonotypes above 0.001.

Reasons for excluding patients were uncontrolled infection, other autoimmune disease, pregnancy or lactation. Cells are PBMCs isolated from around 10 ml of fresh blood. To note about this clonotype: Its antigen is not identified.

V was pared by 8 bases and J by 3 bases, with 23 bases between. Per germline, CDR1 MNHNS and CDR2 SASEGT. This CDR3 contains 18 residues. Amplified regions were TCR beta CDR3 sequences from RNA transcripts. The HTBI primer set was used in a first-round RT-PCR of the TCR CDR3. TCRdb passed the multiplex PCR reads through MiXCR, listing each CDR3 protein once. The sample has some 690,000 distinct CDR3 sequences, 17% seen once. V is TRBV6-1 and J is TRBJ2-6, with D possibly being TRBD1 (6 bases). The sequenced sample was blood. This TCR derives from a man in his forties or fifties with Graves' hyperthyroidism. Written as DNA, the CDR3 is TGTGCCAGCTTAGACGCACCGGGACAAAGTTTTGGGGCCAACGTCCTGACTTTC. It translates to CASLDAPGQSFGANVLTF.